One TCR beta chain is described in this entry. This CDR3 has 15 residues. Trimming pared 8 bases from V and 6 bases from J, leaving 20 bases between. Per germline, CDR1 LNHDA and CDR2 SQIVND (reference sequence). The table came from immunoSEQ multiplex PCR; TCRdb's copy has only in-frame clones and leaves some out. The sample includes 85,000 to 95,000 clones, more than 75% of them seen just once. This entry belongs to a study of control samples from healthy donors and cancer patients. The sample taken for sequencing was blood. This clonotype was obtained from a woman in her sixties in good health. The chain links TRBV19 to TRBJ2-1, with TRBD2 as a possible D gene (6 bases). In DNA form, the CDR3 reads TGTGCCAGTTCGAATTTGGAAATGGGGGGCAATGAGCAGTTCTTC. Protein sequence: CASSNLEMGGNEQFF.